This TCR beta chain comes out of a study of blood T cell repertoires in COVID-19. Overall study: COVID-19 samples, acute and convalescent, were from the United States, Italy and Spain.

Per germline, CDR1 SGDLS and CDR2 YYNGEE. J was trimmed by 8 bases and V by 3 bases; bases with no gene match: 8. The CDR3 runs 15 residues. In the original processing: Cell counts per sample came from amplifying reference gene primers. TCRdb's copy holds only in-frame clones and misses some; the assay was immunoSEQ multiplex PCR. Clonal size and the V and J genes are those of that table, whereas D and trimming came from the DNA. The sample comprises some 380,000 clones, roughly 89% of which are singletons, and 5% to 8.5% rests with the top ten. The clonotype originates from a man younger than 35 with active or convalescent COVID-19. The sequenced sample consisted of peripheral blood. The chain couples TRBV9 to TRBJ1-2, with TRBD1 identical over 12 bases. This CDR3 reads CASSDLRDRGRGYTF. The CDR3 DNA sequence: TGTGCCAGCAGCGACCTCCGGGACAGGGGGCGAGGCTACACCTTC.